These 5 T cell receptor beta chains originate from one sample sequenced in a study of shared clonotypes between healthy human individuals. Using immunoSEQ multiplex PCR, the repertoire was profiled, and TCRdb retains in-frame clones only, with some absent. The sample consists of approximately 2,300,000 clones, 85% to 95% of them appearing once. Sequenced sample: naive CD4+ T cells from PBMCs. Subset of the sample: CD45RA+ positively selected. These receptors were taken from a man aged 18 to 29 in good health. Some clones in this sample may be carry-over from other donors' samples.

This chain uses TRBV28 with TRBJ1-1, with 7 bases fitting TRBD1. This CDR3 has 15 amino acids. Per the germline V gene, CDR1 is MDHEN and CDR2 is SYDVKM. The V and J ends lost 4 bases and 4 bases, in that order; junction bases with no gene match: 9. The DNA for the CDR3 is TGTGCCAGCAGTTCTTCAGGGGGTAGAATCACTGAAGCTTTCTTT. It translates to CASSSSGGRITEAFF.

The V gene is TRBV30, the J gene TRBJ2-7; 9 nucleotides match TRBD1. This CDR3 has 15 amino acids. J lost 7 bases, V lost 0 bases, and 10 bases had no gene match. The V gene's germline CDR1 is GTSNPN and CDR2 SVGIG (reference sequence). The CDR3 region has the DNA TGTGCCTGGAGTGTAGCCGGGACAGGGTCAGGGGAGCAGTACTTC. It translates to CAWSVAGTGSGEQYF.

This chain connects TRBV7-3 to TRBJ2-3; D possibly corresponds to TRBD2 (6 bases). Germline V CDR1 and CDR2: SGHTA, FQGTGA. The CDR3 consists of 18 residues. Between the trimmed V and J ends, which lost 1 base and 1 base, there was a span of 18 bases. CDR3 DNA sequence: TGTGCCAGCAGCTTAAACCCCCCCGGACTACGCGGCACAGATACGCAGTATTTT. This gives the protein CASSLNPPGLRGTDTQYF.

The V gene is TRBV19, the J gene TRBJ1-2; D gene unclear. V lost 6 bases and J 0 bases, leaving 14 bases between the germline ends. The CDR3 is made up of 15 amino acids. From germline, CDR1 is LNHDA and CDR2 SQIVND (reference sequence). The CDR3 bases are TGTGCCAGTAGCTTCGGGGTTATATCTAACTATGGCTACACCTTC. Protein: CASSFGVISNYGYTF.

The V call is TRBV7-6, the J call TRBJ1-4; TRBD1 might be the D (5 bases). Germline loops: CDR1 SGHVS, CDR2 FNYEAQ. Trimming pared 11 bases from V and 5 bases from J, leaving 15 bases between. CDR3 length equals 13 residues. The CDR3 here is CARGGDFNEKLFF. CDR3 DNA: TGTGCCCGGGGGGGGGACTTCAATGAAAAACTGTTTTTT.